A single sample is the source of the 25 T cell receptor beta chains below, sequenced in a study of molecular identifiers for immune sequencing clone quantification. TCRdb re-derived calls from the PCR reads in MiXCR, one entry per CDR3 protein. The repertoire consists of some 650,000 distinct CDR3 sequences, with about 20% occurring once and the leading ten covering roughly 0.9%. Sequencing was carried out using naive CD8+ T cells from blood, with Jurkat cell RNA spiked in. Subset of the sample: FACS-sorted CD8+CD4-CCR7+CD45RA+ naive T cells. These receptors came from a human donor in good health. Some libraries in this study had Jurkat cell RNA spiked in.

In this sample, this clonotype turned up many times. This CDR3 reads CSANTELYGYTF. CDR3 nucleotide sequence: TGCAGTGCTAATACAGAGTTGTATGGCTACACCTTC. The chain employs TRBV20-1 and TRBJ1-2; no reliable D call. The V end was cut by 4 bases, the J end by 5 bases, with 11 bases between. The CDR3 covers 12 residues. Germline V lookup: CDR1 DFQATT, CDR2 SNEGSKA (reference sequence).

This clonotype was seen more than once but under ten times. The chain couples TRBV11-2 to TRBJ1-1; D remains ambiguous. The CDR3 loop spans 16 amino acids. Trimming stripped 5 bases from V and 4 bases from J, with 20 bases between. Germline values: CDR1 SGHAT, CDR2 FQNNGV. The CDR3 sequence: CASSPPRVVEATEAFF. The CDR3 DNA reads TGTGCCAGCAGCCCTCCGAGGGTAGTGGAAGCCACTGAAGCTTTCTTT.

The J gene is TRBJ2-1, the V gene TRBV30; no clear D gene. V dropped 5 bases and J dropped 5 bases, with 10 bases sitting between them. This CDR3 has 12 amino acids. Germline V gene sequence: CDR1 GTSNPN, CDR2 SVGIG (reference sequence). The CDR3 DNA reads as TGTGCCTGGGCTTGGTGGGACAATGAGCAGTTCTTC. Residues: CAWAWWDNEQFF.

This clonotype was seen at least ten times. This chain uses TRBV7-9 with TRBJ2-7; D is unresolved. Trimming pared 1 base from V and 3 bases from J, leaving 4 bases between. There are 12 residues in the CDR3. Germline CDR1 and CDR2: SEHNR and FQNEAQ (reference sequence). The CDR3 protein is CASSLDIYEQYF. The CDR3 DNA is TGTGCCAGCAGCTTAGATATCTACGAGCAGTACTTC.

V and J are TRBV7-9 and TRBJ2-3; D possibly matches TRBD1 or TRBD2 (5 bases each). Germline V gene sequence: CDR1 SEHNR, CDR2 FQNEAQ (reference sequence). This CDR3 region has 22 residues. The ends were cut back, 5 bases at V and 0 bases at J, with 33 bases in the middle. CDR3 sequence: CASSLTLTGAIGRKTSTDTQYF. The CDR3 DNA follows: TGTGCCAGCAGCCTAACACTAACCGGGGCCATAGGCAGAAAGACTAGCACAGATACGCAGTATTTT.

In its sample, this clonotype was seen many times. V is TRBV5-6 and J is TRBJ2-7, with D uncertain. This CDR3 comprises 14 residues. V was cut by 0 bases and J by 5 bases, with 12 bases left in between. Germline assignment: CDR1 SGHDT and CDR2 YYEEEE. DNA of the CDR3: TGTGCCAGCAGCTTGGTGGCCACCCCAGACGAGCAGTACTTC. Residues: CASSLVATPDEQYF.

About this clonotype: One base away lies a much larger clone, so this may be a sequencing read error. The rearrangement uses TRBV4-2 and TRBJ2-7; TRBD1 matches 11 bases. This CDR3 contains 16 residues. Germline V gene lookup returns CDR1 LGHNA and CDR2 YNFKEQ. Here the CDR3 DNA reads TGTGCCAGCAGCCAAGAGGGACAGGGGGGCTCCTACGTGCAGTACTTC. Protein product: CASSQEGQGGSYVQYF.

This clonotype was found many times. The chain's CDR3 is CASSQDRSGGAYEQYF. CDR3 nucleotide sequence: TGCGCCAGCAGCCAAGATCGTAGCGGGGGGGCTTACGAGCAGTACTTC. The gene calls are TRBV4-3 and TRBJ2-7, with 11 nucleotides matching TRBD2. The trim removed 0 bases at V and 4 bases at J, leaving 5 bases unmatched. Germline V gives CDR1 LGHNA, CDR2 YSLEER. The CDR3 loop spans 16 amino acids.

This clonotype was counted between two and nine times. The V call is TRBV4-3, the J call TRBJ2-7; no clear D gene. Trimming pared 0 bases from V and 3 bases from J, leaving 15 bases between. The CDR3 runs 16 residues. Germline V gives CDR1 LGHNA, CDR2 YSLEER. The CDR3 loop reads CASSQESTSPCYEQYF. The CDR3 coding sequence is TGCGCCAGCAGCCAAGAGAGTACCAGTCCTTGCTACGAGCAGTACTTC.

At least ten counts were recorded for this clonotype. The rearrangement joins TRBV4-2 to TRBJ2-7, with D maybe TRBD1 (6 bases). V lost 3 bases and J 3 bases, leaving 15 bases between the germline ends. The CDR3 spans 15 residues. From germline, CDR1 is LGHNA and CDR2 YNFKEQ. Here the CDR3 DNA reads TGTGCCAGCAGCCATGCTACGGGACAAGTCTACGAGCAGTACTTC. This translates into CASSHATGQVYEQYF.

The chain has TRBV10-3 and TRBJ1-1; TRBD1 aligns across 7 bases. Trimming took 0 bases from V and 4 from J; bases not matched to a gene: 5. The CDR3 spans 15 residues. The germline V gene has CDR1 ENHRY and CDR2 SYGVKD. The DNA of the CDR3 is TGTGCCATCAGTGAGTCAAGCGCAGGGGGCACTGAAGCTTTCTTT. Translated: CAISESSAGGTEAFF.

This clonotype was picked up many times. This chain links TRBV20-1 with TRBJ1-1; 8 positions match TRBD1. Losses at the gene ends were 4 bases for V and 2 bases for J; bases not matched to a gene: 6. CDR3 size: 14 residues. The germline CDR1 and CDR2 sequences are DFQATT and SNEGSKA (reference sequence). The chain's CDR3 is CSAIPGGYNTEAFF. CDR3 in DNA: TGCAGTGCTATTCCAGGGGGCTACAACACTGAAGCTTTCTTT.

This clonotype was seen at least ten times. V usage is TRBV12-5 and J usage is TRBJ2-7; D gene unclear. This CDR3 has 14 residues. The germline V gene has CDR1 LGHNT and CDR2 FRNRAP. The germline V and J ends were trimmed by 0 bases and 0 bases, with 6 bases remaining between them. This CDR3 is CASGLVASSYEQYF. The CDR3 DNA follows: TGTGCTAGTGGTTTGGTAGCTAGCTCCTACGAGCAGTACTTC.

This clonotype was seen repeatedly, ten times or more. This sequence joins TRBV21-1 and TRBJ2-7; the table calls TRBD2, which could not be checked here. TRBV21-1 is a listed pseudogene. CDR3 length equals 14 residues. CDR3 loop: CASSNHGLASEQYF. CDR3 sequence (DNA): TGTGCCAGCAGCAACCACGGACTAGCCAGCGAGCAGTACTTC.

This clonotype has at least ten counts. CDR3 sequence reads: CASSLVAGGGQETQYF. In DNA form, the CDR3 reads TGTGCCAGCAGCTTAGTAGCGGGAGGCGGGCAAGAGACCCAGTACTTC. V and J are TRBV7-6 and TRBJ2-5; TRBD2 matches 10 bases. The CDR3 covers 16 residues. The germline V gene encodes CDR1 SGHVS and CDR2 FNYEAQ. J was trimmed by 2 bases and V by 1 base; bases with no gene match: 4.

This clonotype was seen repeatedly, ten times or more. This rearrangement joins TRBV5-4 to TRBJ2-7; 8 bases align to TRBD2. V trimming: 4 bases; J trimming: 6 bases; junction bases outside the gene matches: 9. This CDR3 comprises 14 residues. Germline loops: CDR1 SGHNT, CDR2 YYREEE (reference sequence). The CDR3 region is CASSLRQGTSEQYF. CDR3 DNA: TGTGCCAGCAGCCTCCGTCAGGGGACTAGCGAGCAGTACTTC.

At least ten counts were recorded for this clonotype. V usage is TRBV18 and J usage is TRBJ2-7; D remains unclear. Per the germline V gene, CDR1 is KGHSH and CDR2 is LQKENI. V lost 3 bases to trimming and J lost 0 bases, with 12 bases between them. The length of the CDR3 is 15 residues. The CDR3 bases are TGTGCCAGCTCACCGGGCCGACTTAGCTCCTACGAGCAGTACTTC. Protein product: CASSPGRLSSYEQYF.

This clonotype has only one observation. A much larger clone sits a single nucleotide away, making a read error possible. The CDR3 nucleotides are TGTGCCAGCAGCTTTAAGACTAGCCCAGGTACGCAGTATTTT. It translates to CASSFKTSPGTQYF. The V call is TRBV5-6, the J call TRBJ2-3; 7 bases map to TRBD2. J gave up 8 bases and V 2 bases, and 8 bases lay outside the gene matches. Germline V CDR1 and CDR2: SGHDT, YYEEEE. The length of the CDR3 is 14 residues.

In this sample, this clonotype turned up a few times. The chain combines TRBV5-6 with TRBJ1-1; D perhaps matches TRBD1 (6 bases). Germline V CDR1 and CDR2: SGHDT, YYEEEE. V was clipped by 1 base and J by 0 bases, with 13 bases between them. There are 16 residues in the CDR3. CDR3 sequence (DNA): TGTGCCAGCAGCTTGTACCCCGACAGGTTGAACACTGAAGCTTTCTTT. Its protein is CASSLYPDRLNTEAFF.

This clonotype was picked up many times. The V call is TRBV21-1, the J call TRBJ2-4; the D call of TRBD1 is as the table states it, not checked on the DNA. TRBV21-1 is termed a pseudogene. The CDR3 covers 11 residues. CDR3 bases: TGTGCCAGCAGCATCCCCGGCTCGGAGTACTTC. This translates into CASSIPGSEYF.

V gene TRBV27 combines with J gene TRBJ2-7; D not certain. CDR3 length: 13 residues. Trimming cost V 3 bases and J 2 bases, with 8 bases left between them. Germline V gene lookup returns CDR1 MNHEY and CDR2 SMNVEV (reference sequence). CDR3 amino acids: CASSFSAAYEQYF. The CDR3 bases are TGTGCCAGCAGTTTCTCGGCTGCCTACGAGCAGTACTTC.

The chain carries TRBV4-2 and TRBJ1-1; 9 bases align to TRBD1. The V gene's germline CDR1 is LGHNA and CDR2 YNFKEQ. The ends lost 4 bases at V and 8 bases at J; junction bases unmatched: 8. The CDR3 covers 14 residues. CDR3 loop: CASSPRTGDVEAFF. CDR3 DNA sequence: TGTGCCAGCAGCCCAAGGACAGGGGACGTGGAAGCTTTCTTT.

This clonotype came up many times. The V call is TRBV20-1, the J call TRBJ2-5, with 9 bases identical to TRBD2. Trimming at V came to 2 bases and at J to 5 bases, leaving 6 bases not matched to a gene. The CDR3 is made up of 14 amino acids. Germline V CDR1 and CDR2: DFQATT, SNEGSKA (reference sequence). The CDR3 DNA reads as TGCAGTGCTAGATTAGCGGGAGTGGTGGAGACCCAGTACTTC. It is translated as CSARLAGVVETQYF.

This clonotype was detected many times. The chain links TRBV7-6 to TRBJ2-1; a possible D gene is TRBD2 (7 bases). There are 15 residues in the CDR3. Per the germline V gene, CDR1 is SGHVS and CDR2 is FNYEAQ. Trimming took off 5 bases at V and 9 bases at J, with 20 bases between the two ends. This chain's CDR3 is CASSEGGGLQGEQFF. The CDR3, as DNA: TGTGCCAGCAGCGAAGGGGGGGGACTACAGGGTGAGCAGTTCTTC.

This clonotype appeared many times. The CDR3 coding sequence is TGTGCCACTACGAACGGGAATTCAGAGACCCAGTACTTC. Residues: CATTNGNSETQYF. The rearrangement uses TRBV7-6 and TRBJ2-5, with D perhaps TRBD2 (5 bases). CDR3 size: 13 residues. Trimming left V 10 bases short and J 4 bases short, with 16 bases between. Germline loops: CDR1 SGHVS, CDR2 FNYEAQ. Full variable domain (remainder filled in from reference TRBV7-6 and TRBJ2-5): GAGVSQSPRYKVTKRGQDVALRCDPISGHVSLYWYRQALGQGPEFLTYFNYEAQQDKSGLPNDRFSAERPEGSISTLTIQRTEQRDSAMYRCATTNGNSETQYFGPGTRLLVL.